This T cell receptor (beta chain) was found in a study of T cell responses to AZD1222 COVID-19 vaccine. The CDR3 is 17 residues long. Deletions cut 2 bases from V and 0 bases from J, with 11 bases between. Germline V CDR1 and CDR2: WNHNN, SYGVQD (reference sequence). The protocol was immunoSEQ multiplex PCR, while the TCRdb copy is restricted to in-frame clones and leaves out a portion. This table holds about 140,000 clones, roughly 92% found once. Material: peripheral blood, obtained 28 days after the second AZD1222 dose. The clonotype originates from an adult who received the AZD1222 COVID-19 vaccine. The chain carries TRBV10-1 and TRBJ1-6; D is ambiguous. CDR3 coding DNA: TGCGCCAGCAGTGAGCCCGTAGGGAGCTCCTATAATTCACCCCTCCACTTT. As protein: CASSEPVGSSYNSPLHF.